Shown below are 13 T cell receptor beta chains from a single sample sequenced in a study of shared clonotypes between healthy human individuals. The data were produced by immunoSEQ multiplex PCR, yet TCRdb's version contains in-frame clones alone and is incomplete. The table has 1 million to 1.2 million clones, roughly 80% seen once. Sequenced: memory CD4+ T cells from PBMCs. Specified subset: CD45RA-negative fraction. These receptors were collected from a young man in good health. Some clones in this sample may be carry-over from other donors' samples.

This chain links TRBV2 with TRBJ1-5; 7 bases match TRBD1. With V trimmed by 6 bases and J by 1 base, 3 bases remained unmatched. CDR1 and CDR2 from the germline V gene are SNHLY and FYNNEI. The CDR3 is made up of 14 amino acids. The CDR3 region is CASRQGLSNQPQHF. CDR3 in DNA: TGTGCCAGCAGACAGGGGCTGAGCAATCAGCCCCAGCATTTT. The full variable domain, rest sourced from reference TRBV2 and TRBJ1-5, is EPEVTQTPSHQVTQMGQEVILRCVPISNHLYFYWYRQILGQKVEFLVSFYNNEISEKSEIFDDQFSVERPDGSNFTLKIRSTKLEDSAMYFCASRQGLSNQPQHFGDGTRLSIL.

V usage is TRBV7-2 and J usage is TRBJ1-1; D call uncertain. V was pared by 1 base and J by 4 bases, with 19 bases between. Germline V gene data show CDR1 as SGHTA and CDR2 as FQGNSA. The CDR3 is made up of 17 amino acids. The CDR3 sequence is CASSLDLTGSGFTEAFF. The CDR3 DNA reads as TGTGCCAGCAGCTTAGATCTCACGGGGAGCGGGTTCACTGAAGCTTTCTTT.

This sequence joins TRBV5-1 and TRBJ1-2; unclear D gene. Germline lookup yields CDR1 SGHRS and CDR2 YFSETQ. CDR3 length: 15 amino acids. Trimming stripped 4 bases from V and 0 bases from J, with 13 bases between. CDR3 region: CASSLYSGTNYGYTF. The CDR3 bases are TGCGCCAGCAGCCTCTATTCCGGGACTAACTATGGCTACACCTTC.

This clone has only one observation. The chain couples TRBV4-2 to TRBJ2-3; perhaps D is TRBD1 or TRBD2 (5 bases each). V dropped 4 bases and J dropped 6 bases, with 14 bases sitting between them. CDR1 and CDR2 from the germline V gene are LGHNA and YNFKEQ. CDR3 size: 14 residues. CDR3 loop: CASSLTGRTDTQYF. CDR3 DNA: TGTGCCAGCAGCCTTACGGGGCGAACGGATACGCAGTATTTT.

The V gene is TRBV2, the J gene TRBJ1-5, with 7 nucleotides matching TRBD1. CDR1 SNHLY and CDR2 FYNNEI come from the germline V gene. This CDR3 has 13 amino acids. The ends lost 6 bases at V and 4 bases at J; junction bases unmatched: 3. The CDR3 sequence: CASRTGENQPQHF. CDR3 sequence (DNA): TGTGCCAGCAGAACAGGGGAAAATCAGCCCCAGCATTTT.

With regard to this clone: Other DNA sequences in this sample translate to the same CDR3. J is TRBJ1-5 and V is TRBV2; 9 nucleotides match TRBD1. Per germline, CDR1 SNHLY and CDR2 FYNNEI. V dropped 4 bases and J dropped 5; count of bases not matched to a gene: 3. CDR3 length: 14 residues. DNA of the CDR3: TGTGCCAGCAGTGCGACAGGGGGGGATCAGCCCCAGCATTTT. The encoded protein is CASSATGGDQPQHF.

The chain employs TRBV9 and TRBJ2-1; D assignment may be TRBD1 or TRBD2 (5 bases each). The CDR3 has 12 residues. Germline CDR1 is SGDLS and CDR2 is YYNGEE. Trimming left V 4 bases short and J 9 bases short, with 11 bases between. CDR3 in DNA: TGTGCCAGCAGCCCATGGGGGAGTGAGCAGTTCTTC. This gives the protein CASSPWGSEQFF.

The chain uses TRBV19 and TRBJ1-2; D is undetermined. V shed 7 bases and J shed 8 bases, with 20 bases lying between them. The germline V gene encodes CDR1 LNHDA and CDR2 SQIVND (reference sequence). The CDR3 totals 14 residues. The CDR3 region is CASTQAPGAWGYTF. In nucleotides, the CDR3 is TGTGCCAGTACCCAGGCGCCGGGCGCTTGGGGCTACACCTTC.

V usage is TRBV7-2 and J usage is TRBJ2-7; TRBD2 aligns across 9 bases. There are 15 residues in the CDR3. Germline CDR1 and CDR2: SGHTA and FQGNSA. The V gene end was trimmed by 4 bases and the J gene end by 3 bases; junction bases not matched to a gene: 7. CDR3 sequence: CASSSLAGTFYEQYF. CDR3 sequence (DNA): TGTGCCAGCAGCTCTCTAGCGGGAACCTTCTACGAGCAGTACTTC. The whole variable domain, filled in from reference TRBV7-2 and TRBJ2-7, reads GAGVSQSPSNKVTEKGKDVELRCDPISGHTALYWYRQSLGQGLEFLIYFQGNSAPDKSGLPSDRFSAERTGGSVSTLTIQRTQQEDSAVYLCASSSLAGTFYEQYFGPGTRLTVT.

The CDR3 nucleotides read TGTGCCAGCAGCTTTGGACAGGGGGAAACTTTCTTT. It codes for CASSFGQGETFF. This chain connects TRBV7-9 to TRBJ1-1; 10 bases map to TRBD1. Losses at the gene ends were 3 bases for V and 12 bases for J; bases not matched to a gene: 4. CDR3 length: 12 residues. Germline CDR1 reads SEHNR; CDR2 reads FQNEAQ (reference sequence).

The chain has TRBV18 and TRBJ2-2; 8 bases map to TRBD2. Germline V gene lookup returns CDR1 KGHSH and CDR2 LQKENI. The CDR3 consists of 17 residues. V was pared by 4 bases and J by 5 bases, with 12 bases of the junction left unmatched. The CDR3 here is CASSQQTSGGGTGELFF. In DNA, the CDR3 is TGTGCCAGCTCACAACAAACTAGCGGAGGGGGAACCGGGGAGCTGTTTTTT.

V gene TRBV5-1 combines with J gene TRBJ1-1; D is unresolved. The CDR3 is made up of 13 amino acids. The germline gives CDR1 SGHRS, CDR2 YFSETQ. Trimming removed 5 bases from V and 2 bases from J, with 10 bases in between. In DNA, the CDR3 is TGCGCCAGCAGAATCCAGTTAAACACTGAAGCTTTCTTT. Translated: CASRIQLNTEAFF.

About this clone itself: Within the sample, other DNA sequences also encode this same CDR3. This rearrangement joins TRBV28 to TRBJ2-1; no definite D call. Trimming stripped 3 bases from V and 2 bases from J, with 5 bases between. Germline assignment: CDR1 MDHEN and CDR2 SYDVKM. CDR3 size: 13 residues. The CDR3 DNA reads TGTGCCAGCAGTTTTGGACCCTACAATGAGCAGTTCTTC. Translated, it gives CASSFGPYNEQFF.